Detailed here is one TCR beta chain. These data come from a study of blood T cell repertoires in COVID-19. At the level of the study: Whether acute or convalescent, the COVID-19 samples came from the United States, Italy and Spain. PBMCs, B-cell-depleted T cells, or T cells were the source of the cDNA or gDNA that made up the material.

V was pared by 3 bases and J by 5 bases, with 16 bases between. Germline CDR1 LNHNV, CDR2 YYDKDF (reference sequence). The CDR3 sequence is 15 residues long. Original methodology: Nucleated cell number was recorded as an estimate derived from reference gene primer amplification. Using immunoSEQ multiplex PCR, the repertoire was profiled, and TCRdb retains in-frame clones only, with some absent. The DNA gave D and trimming, while V, J and clone size come from that table. The sample has 30,000 to 40,000 clones; 75% to 95% are singletons. The sample was peripheral blood. This chain connects TRBV15 to TRBJ1-2, with D possibly matching TRBD1 (5 bases). This TCR came from a woman older than 75 with acute or convalescent COVID-19. The CDR3: CATSRGTPRNYGYTF. In DNA form, the CDR3 reads TGTGCCACCAGCAGGGGGACTCCTCGTAATTATGGCTACACCTTC.